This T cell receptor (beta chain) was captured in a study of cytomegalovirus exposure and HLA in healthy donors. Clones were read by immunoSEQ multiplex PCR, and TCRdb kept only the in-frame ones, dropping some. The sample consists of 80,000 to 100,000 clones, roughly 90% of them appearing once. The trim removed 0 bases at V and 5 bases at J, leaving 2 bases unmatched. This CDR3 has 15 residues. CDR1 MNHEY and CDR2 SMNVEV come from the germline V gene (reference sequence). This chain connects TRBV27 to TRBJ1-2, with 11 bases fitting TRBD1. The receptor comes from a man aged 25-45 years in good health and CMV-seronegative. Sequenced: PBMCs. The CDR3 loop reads CASSLSGQGVYGYTF. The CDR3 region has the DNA TGTGCCAGCAGTTTATCGGGACAGGGGGTTTATGGCTACACCTTC.